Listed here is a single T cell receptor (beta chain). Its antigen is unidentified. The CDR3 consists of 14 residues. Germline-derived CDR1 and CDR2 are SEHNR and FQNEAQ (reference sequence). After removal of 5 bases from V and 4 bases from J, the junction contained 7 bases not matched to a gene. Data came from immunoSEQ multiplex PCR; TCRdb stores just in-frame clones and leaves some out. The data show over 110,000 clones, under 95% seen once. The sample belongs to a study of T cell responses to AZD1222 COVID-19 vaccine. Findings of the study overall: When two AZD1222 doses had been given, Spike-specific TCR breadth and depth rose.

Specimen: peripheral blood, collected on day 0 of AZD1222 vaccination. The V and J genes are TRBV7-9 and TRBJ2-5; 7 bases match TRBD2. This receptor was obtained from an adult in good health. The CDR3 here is CASSPSGRGETQYF. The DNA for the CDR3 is TGTGCCAGCAGCCCTTCGGGGAGGGGAGAGACCCAGTACTTC.